This note documents a single T cell receptor (beta chain) sequence. Its specificity is not known. Germline V gives CDR1 SQVTM, CDR2 ANQGSEA. There are 13 residues in the CDR3. V shed 7 bases and J shed 2 bases, with 12 bases lying between them. PCR was performed a second time for about 7 to 12 cycles using a sample-barcoded 5' primer and a J-beta primer mix. One entry per CDR3 protein, called by TCRdb with MiXCR from the 5' RACE reads. This table has some 930,000 distinct CDR3 sequences, 29% appearing once. In each sample, at least 6 million PBMCs were isolated. The source of the sample is a study of blood T cells in healthy people across ages. Study-wide results and limits: There was no known CMV status for donors, so expanded clonotype changes were possibly confounded. The study found more naive CD4+ cells and higher diversity in long-lived than aged donors.

These data are also associated with another study on T cells of mothers and their children. From that report: Per child, roughly 3 million TCR beta CDR3 reads were obtained, against over 9 million per mother.

The specimen sequenced was blood. The chain employs TRBV29-1 and TRBJ1-5; perhaps TRBD1 as D (5 bases). The receptor's source is a woman aged 40 to 49 in good health. The CDR3 sequence: CSAQGNGNQPQHF. Written as DNA, the CDR3 is TGCAGCGCGCAGGGAAACGGCAATCAGCCCCAGCATTTT.